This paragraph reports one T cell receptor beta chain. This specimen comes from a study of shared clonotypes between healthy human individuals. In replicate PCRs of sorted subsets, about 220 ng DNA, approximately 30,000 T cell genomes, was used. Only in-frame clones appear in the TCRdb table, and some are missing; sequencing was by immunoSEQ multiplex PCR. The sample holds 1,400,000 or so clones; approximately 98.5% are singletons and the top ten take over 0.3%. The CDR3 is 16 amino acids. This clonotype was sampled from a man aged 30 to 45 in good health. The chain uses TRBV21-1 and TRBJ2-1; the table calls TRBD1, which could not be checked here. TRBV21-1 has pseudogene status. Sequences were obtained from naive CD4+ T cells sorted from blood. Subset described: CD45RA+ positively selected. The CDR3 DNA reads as TGTGCCAGCGGGGCGCCCGGGACAGTTTTCCCCGATGAGCAGTTCTTC. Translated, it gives CASGAPGTVFPDEQFF.